The rows below give T cell receptor beta chains drawn from one sample of a study of T-cell memory formation after mild COVID-19. TCRdb independently ran MiXCR on the 5' RACE reads; one entry per CDR3 protein. Here the sample spans about 310,000 distinct CDR3 sequences, just under 20% being singletons. The material sequenced was PBMCs or a T cell subset sorted from them (not recorded which). These receptors all come from a man between 18 and 29 years old who had mild COVID-19 (a few samples of this study predate the infection). Cell type and time point are not known. The conserved cysteine and the conserved F or W are not part of the CDR3 here.

v_call: TRBV20-1; j_call: TRBJ1-1; cdr3_aa: SARGQGRGVTEAF
v_call: TRBV10-1; j_call: TRBJ2-3; cdr3_aa: ASSPSRGRTDTQY
v_call: TRBV4-1; j_call: TRBJ2-3; cdr3_aa: ASRREGTSGGTDTQY
v_call: TRBV15; j_call: TRBJ2-1; cdr3_aa: ATSRGGDSNEQF
v_call: TRBV6-5; j_call: TRBJ1-2; cdr3_aa: ASSYGTPHNGYT
v_call: TRBV7-3; j_call: TRBJ2-2; cdr3_aa: ASSLITGSGTGELF
v_call: TRBV6-2/TRBV6-3; j_call: TRBJ2-3; cdr3_aa: ASRELAGDNTDTQY
v_call: TRBV11-3; j_call: TRBJ2-1; cdr3_aa: ASSPRTSGGGHEQF
v_call: TRBV5-5; j_call: TRBJ1-3; cdr3_aa: ASSLGHGHGNTIY
v_call: TRBV7-3; j_call: TRBJ2-5; cdr3_aa: ASSPGGDQETQY
v_call: TRBV12-3/TRBV12-4; j_call: TRBJ1-1; cdr3_aa: ASSQQWGARTEAF
v_call: TRBV12-3/TRBV12-4; j_call: TRBJ2-7; cdr3_aa: ASSSGPGRY
v_call: TRBV3-2; j_call: TRBJ2-7; cdr3_aa: AGRRRAGISYEQY
v_call: TRBV5-5; j_call: TRBJ1-4; cdr3_aa: ASSLEPGGKLF
v_call: TRBV12-3/TRBV12-4; j_call: TRBJ1-1; cdr3_aa: ASSRTNTEAF
v_call: TRBV10-2; j_call: TRBJ1-6; cdr3_aa: APPGRLYNSPLH
v_call: TRBV7-2; j_call: TRBJ2-3; cdr3_aa: ASSPGGLGTDTQY
v_call: TRBV6-2/TRBV6-3; j_call: TRBJ2-7; cdr3_aa: ASSYSMAYEQY
v_call: TRBV7-9; j_call: TRBJ2-1; cdr3_aa: ASSKGGSYNEQF
v_call: TRBV10-3; j_call: TRBJ2-7; cdr3_aa: AISDEGSYEQY
v_call: TRBV7-2; j_call: TRBJ2-1; cdr3_aa: ASESRDVRDEQF